A selection of T cell receptor beta chains follows, all from one sample in a study of blood T cell repertoires in COVID-19. TCRdb keeps only in-frame clones here, not all; method: immunoSEQ multiplex PCR. The top ten clones hold 2.7% of a sample with 200,000 to 250,000 clones, 85% to 90% of them seen once. Specimen: peripheral blood. Every receptor here comes from a man aged 25 to 40 with COVID-19, enrolled during active disease. Both conserved end residues are trimmed from each CDR3. Fields, in order: V gene, CDR3 protein.

>TRBV18
ASSPRGTDTQY
>TRBV7-6
ASSLVRQGSSPLH
>TRBV7-9
ASRRTGTDTQY
>TRBV9
ASSLLGTANYGYT
>TRBV11-3
ASSLRRGEQY
>TRBV5-1
ASSLEAGTTYGYT
>TRBV10-3
ATRVGLAGVTQY
>TRBV6-1
ASSETSYPINEQF
>TRBV7-9
ASRANLRGTSGNTIY
>TRBV19
ASSPGTGRTSGYT
>TRBV4-3
ASSQSAGDYNEQF
>TRBV6-1
ASSEGSAGTLIYGYT
>TRBV25-1
ASSALLGTGKRNEQF
>TRBV9
ASSAVGGARGIGYT
>TRBV7-3
ASSLSTGRDSPLH
>TRBV5-4
ASSSVYRGDDGYT
>TRBV5-1
ASSFGQTLSYNEQF
>TRBV7-6
ASSLLGGFTSNQPQH
>TRBV6-5
ASRLTSDIYTEAF
>TRBV28
ASTAPSGSGIDTQY
>TRBV5-1
ASSLLGQFSNQPQH
>TRBV19
ASSTTTGGYGYT
>TRBV7-8
ASSLSVQGAQGGELF
>TRBV7-2
ASNSPPLPQF
>TRBV5-1
ASSLVPSRLQGETQY
>TRBV7-8
ASSPRQGSHEQY
>TRBV7-2
ASSLGGIGISPLH
>TRBV28
ASTSELAGYEQY
>TRBV27
ASSLRGPGYGYT
>TRBV9
ASSVAGVNTEAF
>TRBV24-1
ATQRDSNEKLF
>TRBV6-4
ASSVSRDSYTEAF
>TRBV6-2/TRBV6-3
ASNPLGVAWKKGGYT
>TRBV30
AWTRWHSSGNTIY
>TRBV25-1
ASSESGGRVGANVLT
>TRBV4-3
ASSQRTSDISYEQY
>TRBV14
ASSRGGSYEQY
>TRBV5-1
ASSKDTGSYEQY
>TRBV21-1
ASSKVGDRGVIFSPLH
>TRBV6-5
ASSYLGQGQPQH
>TRBV7-7
ASSLAGLAGDEQF
>TRBV5-1
ASSLDSRNYGYT
>TRBV29-1
SAHGQGNTEAF
>TRBV24-1
ATSDFRADQPQH
>TRBV5-6
ASSPTGRGNPSYEQY
>TRBV24-1
ATSDSGVYGYT
>TRBV27
ASSPPKTVNTEAF
>TRBV18
ASSPIRGPNTGELF
>TRBV5-5
ASSSSSLAGGLYNEQF
>TRBV4-1
ASSQDLSMAGGPRNEQF
>TRBV3-1/TRBV3-2
ASSLLTGWRPGGYT
>TRBV4-2
ASSQAWEEGNSPLH
>TRBV7-2
ASSLGRASTYEQY
>TRBV5-6
ASSSGDYGGELF
>TRBV19
ASNPSGGAVTGELF
>TRBV18
ASSPTSGGYEQY
>TRBV5-1
ASSLAGQSISSTDTQY